One sample yielded the 16 T cell receptor beta chains listed below, sequenced in a study of T-cell reconstitution after alpha-beta-depleted transplantation in children. Unique molecular identifiers were incorporated when the TCRbeta library was constructed. Via MiXCR, TCRdb re-called the PCR reads, giving one row per CDR3 protein. The sample lists roughly 610,000 distinct CDR3 sequences, 10% occurring once. The material sequenced was PBMCs from the stem cell graft donor, taken from the stem cell graft. The receptors were sampled from a human donor who donated a stem cell graft to a child with acute myeloid leukemia.

In its sample, this clonotype was seen a few times. V and J are TRBV4-3 and TRBJ2-5; 11 bases are a match to TRBD2. Germline V gene lookup returns CDR1 LGHNA and CDR2 YSLEER. This CDR3 spans 17 amino acids. V was clipped by 4 bases and J by 4 bases; unmatched bases: 11. The CDR3 region has the DNA TGCGCCAGCAGCCCGACGTATAGCGGGAGGGCGGGAGAGACCCAGTACTTC. Its protein product is CASSPTYSGRAGETQYF.

This clonotype appeared a few times. The V and J genes are TRBV29-1 and TRBJ1-5; D may be TRBD1 (5 bases). This CDR3 has 14 residues. Germline CDR1 reads SQVTM; CDR2 reads ANQGSEA. V dropped 2 bases and J dropped 1 base, with 9 bases sitting between them. CDR3 protein: CSVETGVSNQPQHF. In DNA form, the CDR3 reads TGCAGCGTTGAAACAGGAGTCAGCAATCAGCCCCAGCATTTT.

This clonotype came up a few times. The rearrangement joins TRBV20-1 to TRBJ2-4; TRBD2 aligns across 13 bases. J gave up 8 bases and V 3 bases, and 13 bases lay outside the gene matches. The germline V gene encodes CDR1 DFQATT and CDR2 SNEGSKA (reference sequence). The CDR3 has 17 amino acids. The CDR3 sequence is CSARYGTSGTKRDIQYF. CDR3 coding DNA: TGCAGTGCTAGGTACGGGACTAGCGGGACGAAGAGGGACATTCAGTACTTC.

The table lists this clonotype with a few counts. J is TRBJ2-7 and V is TRBV7-2; D possibly matches TRBD1 or TRBD2 (5 bases each). Germline CDR1 and CDR2: SGHTA and FQGNSA. The V end lost 5 bases, the J end lost 2 bases, and 19 bases lay between the germline ends. This CDR3 region has 16 residues. The CDR3 coding sequence is TGTGCCAGCAGCATATACCCAACCAGGGACCCCTACGAGCAGTACTTC. The encoded protein is CASSIYPTRDPYEQYF.

The rearrangement links TRBV29-1 to TRBJ2-2, with TRBD1 as a possible D gene (6 bases). Trimming cost V 7 bases and J 6 bases, with 12 bases left between them. Germline-derived CDR1 and CDR2 are SQVTM and ANQGSEA. This CDR3 is 12 amino acids long. The CDR3 region is CSAQGPPGELFF. CDR3 nucleotide sequence: TGCAGCGCCCAGGGGCCCCCCGGGGAGCTGTTTTTT.

Ten or more counts support this clonotype. This chain connects TRBV7-2 to TRBJ2-1; D ambiguous. V lost 1 base and J 5 bases, leaving 9 bases between the germline ends. The CDR3 contains 14 residues. The germline V gene encodes CDR1 SGHTA and CDR2 FQGNSA. This CDR3 reads CASSLEPYNNEQFF. Here the CDR3 DNA reads TGTGCCAGCAGCTTAGAACCTTACAACAATGAGCAGTTCTTC.

This clonotype was detected a few times. The rearrangement joins TRBV5-1 to TRBJ2-5; the match to TRBD2 covers 14 bases. Germline CDR1 reads SGHRS; CDR2 reads YFSETQ. V was pared by 3 bases and J by 5 bases, with 3 bases of the junction left unmatched. This CDR3 region has 15 residues. CDR3 DNA: TGCGCCAGCAGCTCGGGACTAGCGGGAGTGGAGACCCAGTACTTC. Its translation is CASSSGLAGVETQYF.

This clonotype was recorded a few times. DNA of the CDR3: TGTGCCAGCAGACGCACCCTTATCACAGATACGCAGTATTTT. It specifies CASRRTLITDTQYF. The rearrangement joins TRBV6-2 or TRBV6-3 to TRBJ2-3; no firm D call. The CDR3 has 14 residues. V was shortened by 6 bases and J by 2 bases, with 12 bases between the two germline ends. Per the germline V gene, CDR1 is MNHEY and CDR2 is SVGEGT.

This clonotype showed up many times. The genes are TRBV7-2 and TRBJ2-7, with 9 bases lining up with TRBD2. This CDR3 is built from 17 residues. V dropped 5 bases and J dropped 7; count of bases not matched to a gene: 18. Germline V gene sequence: CDR1 SGHTA, CDR2 FQGNSA. CDR3 in amino acids: CASSAGAMREGRLEQYF. DNA for the CDR3: TGTGCCAGCAGCGCCGGGGCTATGCGGGAGGGCCGATTGGAGCAGTACTTC.

Many counts were recorded for this clonotype. J is TRBJ2-7 and V is TRBV20-1, with 10 bases aligning to TRBD2. CDR1 is DFQATT and CDR2 is SNEGSKA in the germline V gene (reference sequence). V shed 0 bases and J 2 bases; nucleotides not matched to a gene: 7. This CDR3 comprises 16 residues. CDR3 loop: CSARDLGTSVTYEQYF. Written as DNA, the CDR3 is TGCAGTGCTAGAGATCTAGGGACTAGCGTAACCTACGAGCAGTACTTC.

Only a few counts were recorded for this clonotype. V and J are TRBV9 and TRBJ2-3; tentative D call: TRBD2 (5 bases). This CDR3 is 14 amino acids long. Trimming took 3 bases from V and 3 from J, leaving 11 bases between them. Germline CDR1 reads SGDLS; CDR2 reads YYNGEE. The CDR3 coding sequence is TGTGCCAGCAGCGAATCCCCGGGGACAGATACGCAGTATTTT. It translates to CASSESPGTDTQYF.

This clonotype was found a few times. The chain carries TRBV4-3 and TRBJ2-7; D might be TRBD2 (6 bases). This CDR3 spans 14 amino acids. V was shortened by 4 bases and J by 9 bases, with 19 bases between the two germline ends. The germline CDR1 and CDR2 sequences are LGHNA and YSLEER. The CDR3, as DNA: TGCGCCAGCAGCCTGGGACTTGGCCCCGTAGGGCAGTACTTC. Protein sequence: CASSLGLGPVGQYF.

The CDR3 protein is CASSSTLNYGYTF. The CDR3 nucleotides read TGCGCCAGCAGCTCGACACTTAACTATGGCTACACCTTC. The V gene is TRBV5-1, the J gene TRBJ1-2, with D hard to call. Deletions cut 3 bases from V and 1 base from J, with 7 bases between. The germline V gene encodes CDR1 SGHRS and CDR2 YFSETQ. The CDR3 runs to 13 residues.

J is TRBJ2-1 and V is TRBV30; the D is unclear. CDR3 length: 13 residues. Deletions cut 2 bases from V and 8 bases from J, with 13 bases between. The germline CDR1 and CDR2 sequences are GTSNPN and SVGIG (reference sequence). The CDR3 sequence is CAWSSGVGDEQFF. CDR3 coding DNA: TGTGCCTGGAGTTCCGGAGTGGGCGATGAGCAGTTCTTC. The complete variable domain, with remaining parts taken from reference TRBV30 and TRBJ2-1, reads SQTIHQWPATLVQPVGSPLSLECTVEGTSNPNLYWYRQAAGRGLQLLFYSVGIGQISSEVPQNLSASRPQDRQFILSSKKLLLSDSGFYLCAWSSGVGDEQFFGPGTRLTVL.

This chain uses TRBV30 with TRBJ1-2; D is undetermined. This CDR3 region has 14 residues. From germline, CDR1 is GTSNPN and CDR2 SVGIG (reference sequence). V shed 0 bases and J shed 8 bases, with 16 bases lying between them. CDR3 region: CAWSVLSALGGYTF. Written as DNA, the CDR3 is TGTGCCTGGAGTGTACTGTCGGCCCTCGGGGGCTACACCTTC. Full variable domain (missing parts from reference TRBV30 and TRBJ1-2): SQTIHQWPATLVQPVGSPLSLECTVEGTSNPNLYWYRQAAGRGLQLLFYSVGIGQISSEVPQNLSASRPQDRQFILSSKKLLLSDSGFYLCAWSVLSALGGYTFGSGTRLTVV.

CDR3 residues: CASRRGTDTQHF. In DNA form, the CDR3 reads TGTGCCAGTAGGAGAGGCACAGATACGCAGCATTTT. The chain is built from TRBV19 and TRBJ2-3, with no clear D. Judging by the DNA end, TRBJ1-5 fits better; the J call may be wrong. This CDR3 is built from 12 residues. CDR1 is LNHDA and CDR2 is SQIVND in the germline V gene (reference sequence).